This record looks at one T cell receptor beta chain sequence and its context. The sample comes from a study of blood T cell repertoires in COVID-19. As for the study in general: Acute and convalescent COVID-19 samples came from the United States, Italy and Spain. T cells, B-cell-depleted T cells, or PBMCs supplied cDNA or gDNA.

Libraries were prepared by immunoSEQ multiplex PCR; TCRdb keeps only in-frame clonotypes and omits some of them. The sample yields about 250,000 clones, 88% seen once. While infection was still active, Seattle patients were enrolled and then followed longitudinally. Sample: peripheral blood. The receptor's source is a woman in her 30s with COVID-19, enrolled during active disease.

The CDR3 sequence is CASSLKRGRQYF. The CDR3 bases are TGTGCCAGCAGTTTGAAAAGAGGTAGACAGTACTTC. The chain employs TRBV28 and TRBJ2-4, with unresolved D. The CDR3 loop spans 12 amino acids. With 3 bases removed from V and 13 bases from J, the gap between germline ends came to 13 bases. Germline assignment: CDR1 MDHEN and CDR2 SYDVKM.